Sequencing of this TCR beta chain was carried out in a study of blood T cell repertoires in COVID-19. Looking at the study overall: Specimens from acute and convalescent COVID-19 originated in the United States, Italy and Spain. Sources were T cells, B-cell-depleted T cells, or PBMCs; the material itself was cDNA or gDNA.

CDR3 length: 14 amino acids. From germline, CDR1 is SNHLY and CDR2 FYNNEI. V gave up 3 bases and J gave up 7 bases, with 13 bases separating them. This clone was recorded a few times. As originally analysed: Reference gene primers were amplified, and this amplification served to estimate nucleated cell counts. The method was immunoSEQ multiplex PCR; TCRdb's version includes in-frame clones alone and lacks a portion of them. V, J and clone size were drawn from that table, and D and trimming were deduced from the DNA. The data show 55,000 to 80,000 clones, with 80% to 90% seen just once and 2.7% held by the top ten.

Sequencing was carried out using peripheral blood. This receptor was identified in a man aged 50 or older with acute or convalescent COVID-19. The chain employs TRBV2 and TRBJ1-5; D possibly corresponds to TRBD1 (6 bases). The CDR3: CASSDAGETQPQHF. The CDR3 coding sequence is TGTGCCAGCAGTGATGCAGGGGAAACACAGCCCCAGCATTTT. Full variable domain (outside the CDR3, taken from reference TRBV2 and TRBJ1-5): EPEVTQTPSHQVTQMGQEVILRCVPISNHLYFYWYRQILGQKVEFLVSFYNNEISEKSEIFDDQFSVERPDGSNFTLKIRSTKLEDSAMYFCASSDAGETQPQHFGDGTRLSIL.